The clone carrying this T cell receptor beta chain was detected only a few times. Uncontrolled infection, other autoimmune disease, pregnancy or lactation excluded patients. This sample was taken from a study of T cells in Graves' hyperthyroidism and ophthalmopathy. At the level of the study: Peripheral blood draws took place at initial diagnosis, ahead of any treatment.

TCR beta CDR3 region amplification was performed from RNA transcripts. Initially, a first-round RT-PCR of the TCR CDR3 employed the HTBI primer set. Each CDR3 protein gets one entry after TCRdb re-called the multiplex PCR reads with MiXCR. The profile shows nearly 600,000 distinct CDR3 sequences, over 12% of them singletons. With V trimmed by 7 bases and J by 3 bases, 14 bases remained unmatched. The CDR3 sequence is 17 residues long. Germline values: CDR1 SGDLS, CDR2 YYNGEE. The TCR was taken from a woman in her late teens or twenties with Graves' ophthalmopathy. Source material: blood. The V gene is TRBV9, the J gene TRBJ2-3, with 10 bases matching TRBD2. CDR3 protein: CASSEWASGSVTDTQYF. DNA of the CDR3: TGTGCCAGCTCCGAATGGGCTAGCGGGAGTGTTACAGATACGCAGTATTTT.